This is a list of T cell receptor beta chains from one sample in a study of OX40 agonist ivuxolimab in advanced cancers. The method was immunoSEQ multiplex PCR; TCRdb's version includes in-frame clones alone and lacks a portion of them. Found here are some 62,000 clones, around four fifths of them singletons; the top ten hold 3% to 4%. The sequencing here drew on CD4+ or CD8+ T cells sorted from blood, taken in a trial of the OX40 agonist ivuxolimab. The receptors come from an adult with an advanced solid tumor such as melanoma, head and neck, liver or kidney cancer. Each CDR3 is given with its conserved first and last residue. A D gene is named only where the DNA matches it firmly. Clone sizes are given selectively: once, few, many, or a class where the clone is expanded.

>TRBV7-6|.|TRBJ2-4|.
TGTGCGAGCGCAGGCGAGGCCAAAAACATTCAGTACTTC
CASAGEAKNIQYF
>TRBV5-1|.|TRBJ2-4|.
TGCGCCAGCAGCGGACAGCTAAACATTCAGTACTTC
CASSGQLNIQYF
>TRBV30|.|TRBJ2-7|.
TGTGCCTGGAGTTACAGGGCCAGCTCCTCCTACGAGCAGTACTTC
CAWSYRASSSYEQYF
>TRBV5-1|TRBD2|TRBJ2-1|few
TGCGCCAGCAGCCTTAGCGGGGGCCACAATGAGCAGTTCTTC
CASSLSGGHNEQFF
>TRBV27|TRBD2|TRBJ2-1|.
TGTGCCAGCAGTTTGGGGACTAGTCTCGCTAATGAGCAGTTCTTC
CASSLGTSLANEQFF
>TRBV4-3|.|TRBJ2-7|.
TGCGCCAGCAGCCAAGATCTCCTAGAGGGGGGCCCTTTCTACGAGCAGTACTTC
CASSQDLLEGGPFYEQYF
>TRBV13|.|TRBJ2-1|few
TGTGCCAGCAGCTTTAGACTAGGGATCTTTTACAATGAGCAGTTCTTC
CASSFRLGIFYNEQFF
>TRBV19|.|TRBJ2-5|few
TGTGCCAGTAGTATTGAGTCAGGGGCCGCGAGGGAGACCCAGTACTTC
CASSIESGAARETQYF
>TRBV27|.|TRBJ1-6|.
TGTGCCAGCAGTTTTGATAATTCACCCCTCCACTTT
CASSFDNSPLHF
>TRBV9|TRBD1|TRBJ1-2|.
TGTGCCAGCAGCGGGGCAGGGGGGACAGATGGCTACACCTTC
CASSGAGGTDGYTF
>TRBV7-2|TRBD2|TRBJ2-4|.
TGTGCCAGCAGCACTCCTAGCGGGAGGGACTACTCAAACATTCAGTACTTC
CASSTPSGRDYSNIQYF
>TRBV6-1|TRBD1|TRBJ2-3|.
TGTGCCAGCAGTGAAGGGACAGGGGGCACAGATACGCAGTATTTT
CASSEGTGGTDTQYF
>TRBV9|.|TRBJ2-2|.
TGTGCCAGCAGCGTAGCACGGAACGGGGAGCTGTTTTTT
CASSVARNGELFF
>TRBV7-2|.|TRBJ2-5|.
TGTGCCAGCAGCTCACGGGGGCGGTGGCAAGAGACCCAGTACTTC
CASSSRGRWQETQYF
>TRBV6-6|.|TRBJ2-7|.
TGTGCCACCGGAATCTACGAGCAGTACTTC
CATGIYEQYF
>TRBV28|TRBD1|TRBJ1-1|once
TGTGCCAGCAGTACAGGGGCCGTTAGACAAGCTTTCTTT
CASSTGAVRQAFF
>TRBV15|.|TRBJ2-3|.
TGTGCCACCAGCAGAGATAGGGACAGCACAGATACGCAGTATTTT
CATSRDRDSTDTQYF
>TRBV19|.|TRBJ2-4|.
TGTGCCAGTAGCGGGATAGGGACACGGCGAGCCAAAAACATTCAGTACTTC
CASSGIGTRRAKNIQYF
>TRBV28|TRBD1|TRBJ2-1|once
TGTGCCAGCAGTTTGAGGGACAGGGGGAATGAGCAGTTCTTC
CASSLRDRGNEQFF
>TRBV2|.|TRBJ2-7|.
TGTGCCAGCAGTGAAACACTAGCTGTTACCTACGAGCAGTACTTC
CASSETLAVTYEQYF
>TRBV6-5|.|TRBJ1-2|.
TGTGCCAGCAGTAATGGACGGACAAGGAAAGGCTACACCTTC
CASSNGRTRKGYTF
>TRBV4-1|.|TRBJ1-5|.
TGCGCCAGCAGCCAAGTCAGGGGCGGGCAGCCCCAGCATTTT
CASSQVRGGQPQHF
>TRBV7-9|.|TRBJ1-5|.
TGTGCCTCTGGGACGGAGAATCAGCCCCAGCATTTT
CASGTENQPQHF
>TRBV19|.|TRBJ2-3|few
TGTGCCAGTAGGGGACTGGGAACGCTGGAAGATACGCAGTATTTT
CASRGLGTLEDTQYF
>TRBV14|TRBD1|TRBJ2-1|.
TGTGCCAGCAGGGACGACAGGGGCGACTACAATGAGCAGTTCTTC
CASRDDRGDYNEQFF
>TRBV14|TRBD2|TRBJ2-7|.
TGTGCCAGCAGCCGATCGCGGGAGGACTCCTACGAGCAGTACTTC
CASSRSREDSYEQYF
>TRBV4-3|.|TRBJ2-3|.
TGCGCCAGCAGCCAAGATTTCCAGGGACGAGATACGCAGTATTTT
CASSQDFQGRDTQYF
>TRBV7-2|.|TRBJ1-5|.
TGTGCCAGCAGCACCTACGGGGGGGATCAGCCCCAGCATTTT
CASSTYGGDQPQHF
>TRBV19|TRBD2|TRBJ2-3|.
TGTGCCAGTAGTAGACTAGCGGGAGTCACGGATACGCAGTATTTT
CASSRLAGVTDTQYF
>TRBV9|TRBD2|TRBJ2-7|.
TGTGCCAGCAGTGGGACTAGCGGGAGGCTCGAGGACGAGCAGTACTTC
CASSGTSGRLEDEQYF
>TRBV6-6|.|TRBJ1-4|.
TGTGCCAGCAGTTTCCAGGCGGGCGGACTGTTTTTT
CASSFQAGGLFF
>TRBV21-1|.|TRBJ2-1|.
TGTGCCAGCAGAACATTCGTAGGTGTCCCCAGACAACATTATGAGCCCCACTACAATGAGCAGTTCTTC
CASRTFVGVPRQHYEPHYNEQFF
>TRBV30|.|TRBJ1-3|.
TGTGCCTGGAGTGTTCAAGACAGCGCCTACCTTTCTGGAAACACCATATATTTT
CAWSVQDSAYLSGNTIYF
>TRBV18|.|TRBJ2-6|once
TGTGCCAGCTCACCTACGGCCATCTCTGGGGCCAACGTCCTGACTTTC
CASSPTAISGANVLTF
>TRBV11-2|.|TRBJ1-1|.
TGTGCCAGCAGCTTAGAAGCTACTGAAGCTTTCTTT
CASSLEATEAFF
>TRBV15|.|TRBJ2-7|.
TGTGCCACCAGCAGAGTGACCGACTACGAGCAGTACTTC
CATSRVTDYEQYF